Following are 28 T cell receptor beta chains from one sample sequenced in a study of T-cell memory formation after mild COVID-19 (dated by TCRdb to the early 2020s). Libraries were constructed by 5' RACE. TCRdb lists the instrument as Illumina NovaSeq 6000. TCRdb reprocessing: public reads trimmed at Q25 with fastp, clones called with MiXCR, in-frame beta chains kept. Merged by CDR3 protein, the rows form single entries marked with the most common genes and DNA. For this sample there are 500,000 to 600,000 distinct CDR3 sequences; more than 15% appear just once. Approximately 12% of the sample is taken by the ten largest. Specimen: PBMCs or a T cell subset sorted from them (not recorded which). The receptors originated from an adult woman who had mild COVID-19 (a few samples of this study predate the infection). The sample titles of this study are shuffled in the database, so cell type and time point are left out; the donor was told from shared clones.

This clonotype has more than one count but fewer than ten. The V gene is TRBV6-2 or TRBV6-3, the J gene TRBJ1-2; 7 bases align to TRBD1. Trimming took 10 bases from V and 4 from J; bases not matched to a gene: 6. CDR1 and CDR2 (germline): MNHEY, SVGEGT. The CDR3 extends over 12 amino acids. The CDR3 loop reads CATSQGTYGYTF. The CDR3 DNA sequence: TGTGCCACCTCACAGGGGACCTATGGCTACACCTTC.

This clonotype was seen repeatedly, ten times or more. This sequence joins TRBV7-2 and TRBJ1-3; no definite D call. Germline V gene sequence: CDR1 SGHTA, CDR2 FQGNSA. CDR3 size: 14 residues. Trimming took off 2 bases at V and 0 bases at J, with 5 bases between the two ends. Written as DNA, the CDR3 is TGTGCCAGCAGCTTAAGGGCCTCTGGAAACACCATATATTTT. It codes for CASSLRASGNTIYF. Filled out from reference TRBV7-2 and TRBJ1-3, the complete variable domain reads GAGVSQSPSNKVTEKGKDVELRCDPISGHTALYWYRQSLGQGLEFLIYFQGNSAPDKSGLPSDRFSAERTGGSVSTLTIQRTQQEDSAVYLCASSLRASGNTIYFGEGSWLTVV.

This chain joins TRBV10-3 and TRBJ1-1; D gene ambiguous. The CDR3 totals 11 residues. Trimming took off 6 bases at V and 8 bases at J, with 10 bases between the two ends. Looked up from germline, CDR1 is ENHRY and CDR2 is SYGVKD. CDR3 region: CAIRDGSEAFF. For the CDR3, the DNA is TGTGCCATCAGGGACGGTTCGGAAGCTTTCTTT.

CDR3: CASTPAWTYNEQFF. The CDR3 coding sequence is TGTGCCAGCACCCCCGCGTGGACCTACAATGAGCAGTTCTTC. The chain recombines TRBV6-2 or TRBV6-3 with TRBJ2-1; D ambiguous. V lost 7 bases, J lost 2 bases, and 12 bases lay in between. In germline, CDR1 is MNHEY, CDR2 SVGEGT. The CDR3 sequence is 14 residues long.

This clonotype was counted between two and nine times. The V gene is TRBV5-1, the J gene TRBJ2-1, with 13 bases lining up with TRBD2. The J segment lost 10 bases and the V segment lost 2 bases, leaving 3 bases of the junction unmatched. Germline V CDR1 and CDR2: SGHRS, YFSETQ. The CDR3 contains 14 residues. Written as DNA, the CDR3 is TGCGCCAGCAGCTTTAGACTAGCGGGGGGAGAGCAGTTCTTC. Translated, it gives CASSFRLAGGEQFF. The whole variable domain, remainder taken from reference TRBV5-1 and TRBJ2-1, is KAGVTQTPRYLIKTRGQQVTLSCSPISGHRSVSWYQQTPGQGLQFLFEYFSETQRNKGNFPGRFSGRQFSNSRSEMNVSTLELGDSALYLCASSFRLAGGEQFFGPGTRLTVL.

This chain uses TRBV3-1 with TRBJ2-2, with D possibly being TRBD1 (6 bases). CDR1 and CDR2 from the germline V gene are LGHDT and YNNKEL (reference sequence). This CDR3 contains 17 residues. The ends were cut back, 1 base at V and 2 bases at J, with 14 bases in the middle. CDR3 residues: CASSQGTRGPNTGELFF. CDR3 sequence (DNA): TGTGCCAGCAGCCAAGGGACCAGGGGCCCCAACACCGGGGAGCTGTTTTTT.

The sample holds a few counts of this clonotype. The rearrangement uses TRBV30 and TRBJ2-2; a weak D match, TRBD1 (5 bases). The germline gives CDR1 GTSNPN, CDR2 SVGIG (reference sequence). Trimming pared 0 bases from V and 7 bases from J, leaving 18 bases between. The CDR3 length is 16 residues. The CDR3 DNA sequence: TGTGCCTGGAGTGTATCCCCAGGGAATATCGGCGGGGAGCTGTTTTTT. Protein product: CAWSVSPGNIGGELFF.

The sample holds many counts of this clonotype. The rearrangement joins TRBV5-1 to TRBJ2-1; D possibly corresponds to TRBD2 (5 bases). The CDR3 loop spans 13 amino acids. CDR1 SGHRS and CDR2 YFSETQ come from the germline V gene. Trimming removed 0 bases from V and 10 bases from J, with 11 bases in between. CDR3 sequence: CASSLGTATEQFF. The CDR3, as DNA: TGCGCCAGCAGCTTGGGGACTGCGACAGAGCAGTTCTTC.

The chain has TRBV12-3 or TRBV12-4 and TRBJ2-3; D is unresolved. The CDR3 extends over 15 amino acids. The ends were cut back, 4 bases at V and 2 bases at J, with 13 bases in the middle. The CDR3 reads CASSSDGGFTDTQYF. The CDR3 nucleotides read TGTGCCAGCAGTTCGGACGGCGGATTCACAGATACGCAGTATTTT.

This clonotype was detected a few times. V usage is TRBV5-1 and J usage is TRBJ2-7; possibly TRBD1 for D (5 bases). The CDR3 covers 15 residues. Trimming took 2 bases from V and 7 from J, leaving 19 bases between them. Germline V gene data show CDR1 as SGHRS and CDR2 as YFSETQ. The CDR3 loop reads CASSFYGQGVGEQYF. The CDR3 DNA reads as TGCGCCAGCAGCTTCTACGGACAAGGGGTCGGGGAGCAGTACTTC.

The chain uses TRBV12-5 and TRBJ2-1, with TRBD2 matching over 7 bases. V shed 7 bases and J 0 bases; nucleotides not matched to a gene: 9. The CDR3 totals 16 residues. The germline V gene has CDR1 LGHNT and CDR2 FRNRAP. Written as DNA, the CDR3 is TGTGCTAGTGTGGGCGGGAGTCGAGGCTCCTACAATGAGCAGTTCTTC. This encodes CASVGGSRGSYNEQFF.

This clonotype was observed many times. CDR3 sequence reads: CASSRGNELLQHREQYF. In nucleotides, the CDR3 is TGTGCCAGCAGTCGGGGGAACGAGCTCCTCCAACACAGGGAGCAGTACTTC. The V and J genes are TRBV12-3 or TRBV12-4 and TRBJ2-7, with TRBD2 as a possible D gene (6 bases). Trimming pared 5 bases from V and 7 bases from J, leaving 27 bases between. The CDR3 totals 17 residues.

This clonotype has only a few counts. This chain uses TRBV12-3 or TRBV12-4 with TRBJ2-7, with 10 bases fitting TRBD2. This CDR3 is 14 amino acids long. V dropped 6 bases and J dropped 3; count of bases not matched to a gene: 5. Written as DNA, the CDR3 is TGTGCCAGCAGGAACAGCGGGGGGGGCTACGAGCAGTACTTC. Amino acid sequence: CASRNSGGGYEQYF.

This clonotype was seen only a few times. V usage is TRBV2 and J usage is TRBJ2-7, with 7 bases fitting TRBD1. CDR1 is SNHLY and CDR2 is FYNNEI in the germline V gene. This CDR3 region has 14 residues. With V trimmed by 2 bases and J by 3 bases, 4 bases remained unmatched. Written as DNA, the CDR3 is TGTGCCAGCAGTGAATTCGACAGGGACTACGAGCAGTACTTC. Translated: CASSEFDRDYEQYF.

The genes are TRBV12-3 or TRBV12-4 and TRBJ2-1; 9 nucleotides align to TRBD2. The CDR3 extends over 15 amino acids. The J segment lost 9 bases and the V segment lost 6 bases, leaving 12 bases of the junction unmatched. The CDR3 DNA follows: TGTGCCAGCAGGAGTAGCGGGGGAAGGATAGGTGAGCAGTTCTTC. Protein sequence: CASRSSGGRIGEQFF.

The CDR3 DNA sequence: TGTGCCAGCAGCCGCACGGGAGACAGTTTAAATGAGCAGTTCTTC. Translated, it gives CASSRTGDSLNEQFF. This chain uses TRBV7-3 with TRBJ2-1; a weak D match, TRBD2 (6 bases). The CDR3 totals 15 residues. Germline V CDR1 and CDR2: SGHTA, FQGTGA. The V end was cut by 5 bases, the J end by 7 bases, with 18 bases between.

J is TRBJ2-1 and V is TRBV18; D may be TRBD2 (6 bases). CDR1 and CDR2 from the germline V gene are KGHSH and LQKENI. V was shortened by 0 bases and J by 6 bases, with 12 bases between the two germline ends. CDR3 length: 15 amino acids. CDR3 DNA sequence: TGTGCCAGCTCACCACCGGGCACTAGCTTCAATGAGCAGTTCTTC. Protein sequence: CASSPPGTSFNEQFF.

This sequence joins TRBV2 and TRBJ2-7; 9 bases match TRBD1. The J segment lost 0 bases and the V segment lost 7 bases, leaving 4 bases of the junction unmatched. From germline, CDR1 is SNHLY and CDR2 FYNNEI. The CDR3 totals 14 residues. The CDR3 DNA sequence: TGTGCCAGCACCGGGACAGGGAACTCCTACGAGCAGTACTTC. It translates to CASTGTGNSYEQYF.

The chain employs TRBV5-1 and TRBJ2-5, with 14 bases fitting TRBD2. This CDR3 has 16 amino acids. CDR1 is SGHRS, CDR2 YFSETQ, per germline. V dropped 6 bases and J dropped 3; count of bases not matched to a gene: 7. The CDR3 nucleotides are TGCGCCAGCACTATTCGGGGACTAGCGGGAGAAGAGACCCAGTACTTC. This encodes CASTIRGLAGEETQYF.

This chain joins TRBV5-5 and TRBJ1-1; 7 nucleotides line up with TRBD1. CDR3 length equals 18 residues. The germline gives CDR1 SGHKS, CDR2 YYEKEE (reference sequence). V lost 4 bases to trimming and J lost 0 bases; unmatched junction nucleotides: 15. The CDR3 is CASSPVPEDRYMNTEAFF. In DNA form, the CDR3 reads TGTGCCAGCAGCCCGGTCCCCGAGGACAGGTACATGAACACTGAAGCTTTCTTT.

This clonotype was seen a handful of times. The chain combines TRBV3-1 with TRBJ2-7; 9 bases map to TRBD1. Germline CDR1 LGHDT, CDR2 YNNKEL (reference sequence). This CDR3 is 14 amino acids long. The trim removed 3 bases at V and 4 bases at J, leaving 4 bases unmatched. CDR3 region: CASSHNRGPYEQYF. Here the CDR3 DNA reads TGTGCCAGCAGCCACAACAGGGGGCCTTACGAGCAGTACTTC.

The CDR3 DNA reads as TGTGCCAGCAGCCCCCATAACAGGGGACCCTACGAGCAGTACTTC. This gives the protein CASSPHNRGPYEQYF. The rearrangement uses TRBV7-7 and TRBJ2-7; 7 bases are shared with TRBD1. V was clipped by 5 bases and J by 2 bases; unmatched bases: 9. Germline CDR1 and CDR2: SSHAT and FNYEAQ (reference sequence). The CDR3 sequence is 15 residues long.

This clonotype showed up just a few times. CDR3 loop: CASSYSNKLAGGGEQFF. CDR3 nucleotides: TGTGCCAGCAGTTACTCGAATAAACTAGCGGGAGGAGGTGAGCAGTTCTTC. The rearrangement uses TRBV6-5 and TRBJ2-1, with TRBD2 matching over 12 bases. The trim removed 0 bases at V and 9 bases at J, leaving 9 bases unmatched. There are 17 residues in the CDR3. Germline V gives CDR1 MNHEY, CDR2 SVGAGI.

This clonotype came up a few times. The chain combines TRBV20-1 with TRBJ2-5, with D maybe TRBD1 (6 bases). Trimming shortened V by 2 bases and J by 4 bases, and 8 bases separated the two germline ends. Germline CDR1 reads DFQATT; CDR2 reads SNEGSKA (reference sequence). The CDR3 covers 12 residues. The CDR3 region is CSARQGRETQYF. CDR3 DNA sequence: TGCAGTGCTAGACAGGGGCGAGAGACCCAGTACTTC.

The V and J genes are TRBV6-6 and TRBJ1-5, with D perhaps matching TRBD1 (5 bases). V shed 8 bases and J shed 1 base, with 12 bases lying between them. CDR1 and CDR2 from the germline V gene are MNHNY and SVGAGI (reference sequence). CDR3 length equals 14 residues. In nucleotides, the CDR3 is TGTGCCAGCTCGGGAGGGACCAGCAATCAGCCCCAGCATTTT. Translation: CASSGGTSNQPQHF.

This clonotype occurred a few times. The chain is built from TRBV29-1 and TRBJ1-5; no clear D. V lost 5 bases and J 1 base, leaving 12 bases between the germline ends. CDR1 and CDR2 (germline): SQVTM, ANQGSEA. The CDR3 length is 14 residues. DNA for the CDR3: TGCAGCGTTCCCGTCGGGGAAAGCAATCAGCCCCAGCATTTT. Translation gives CSVPVGESNQPQHF.

J is TRBJ2-5 and V is TRBV20-1; perhaps TRBD2 as D (5 bases). Per the germline V gene, CDR1 is DFQATT and CDR2 is SNEGSKA (reference sequence). CDR3 length: 14 residues. Trimming stripped 5 bases from V and 5 bases from J, with 18 bases between. CDR3 sequence: CSADTGSRRETQYF. The CDR3 bases are TGCAGTGCTGACACGGGCTCCCGGAGGGAGACCCAGTACTTC.

The chain employs TRBV6-2 or TRBV6-3 and TRBJ2-7, with 7 positions matching TRBD1. The length of the CDR3 is 14 residues. The junction had 8 bases not matched to a gene; V was cut back by 6 bases and J by 3 bases. Germline V gene lookup returns CDR1 MNHEY and CDR2 SVGEGT. CDR3 bases: TGTGCCAGCAGCCCTAGACAGGGAATCTACGAGCAGTACTTC. Protein product: CASSPRQGIYEQYF.